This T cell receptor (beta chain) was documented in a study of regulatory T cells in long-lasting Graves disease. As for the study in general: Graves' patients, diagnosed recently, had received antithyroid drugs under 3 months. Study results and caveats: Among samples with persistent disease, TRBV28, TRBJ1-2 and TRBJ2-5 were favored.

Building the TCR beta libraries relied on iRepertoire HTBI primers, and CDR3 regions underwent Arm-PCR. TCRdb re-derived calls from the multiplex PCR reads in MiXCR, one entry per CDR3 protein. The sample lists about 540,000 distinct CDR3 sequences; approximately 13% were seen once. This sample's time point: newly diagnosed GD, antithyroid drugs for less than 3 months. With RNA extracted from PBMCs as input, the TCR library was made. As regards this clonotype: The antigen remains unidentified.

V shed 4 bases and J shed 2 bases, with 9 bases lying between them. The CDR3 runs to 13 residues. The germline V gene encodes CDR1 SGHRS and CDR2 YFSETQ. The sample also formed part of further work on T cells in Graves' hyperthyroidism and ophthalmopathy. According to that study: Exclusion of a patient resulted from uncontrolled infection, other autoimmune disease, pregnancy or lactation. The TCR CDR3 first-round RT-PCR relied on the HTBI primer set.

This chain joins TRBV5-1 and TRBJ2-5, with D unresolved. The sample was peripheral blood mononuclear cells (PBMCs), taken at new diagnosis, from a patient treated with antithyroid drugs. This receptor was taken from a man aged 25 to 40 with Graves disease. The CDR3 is CASSVSQQETQYF. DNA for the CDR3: TGCGCCAGCAGCGTGAGCCAGCAAGAGACCCAGTACTTC.